What follows are 23 T cell receptor beta chains derived from one specimen sequenced in a study of tumour-infiltrating T cells in Burkitt lymphoma. Here immunoSEQ multiplex PCR was the method, and the copy in TCRdb shows in-frame clones only, minus some. The sample contains some 2,300 clones, roughly 14% of which appear only once. Sequencing was carried out using tumor tissue. The receptors derive from a human donor with Burkitt lymphoma.

This clone was seen more than once but under ten times. The rearrangement uses TRBV7-2 and TRBJ1-1; D unclear. The CDR3 is 14 amino acids. The V gene's germline CDR1 is SGHTA and CDR2 FQGNSA. V lost 3 bases and J 4 bases, leaving 12 bases between the germline ends. CDR3 in DNA: TGTGCCAGCAGCTTGCGGGCCTCGGGCACTGAAGCTTTCTTT. This translates into CASSLRASGTEAFF.

This clone has a single count. J is TRBJ2-2 and V is TRBV4-2, with TRBD2 matching over 10 bases. With 0 bases clipped from V and 6 bases from J, the junction kept 16 bases outside the gene matches. Germline-derived CDR1 and CDR2 are LGHNA and YNFKEQ. This CDR3 is built from 20 residues. CDR3 sequence: CASSQDVELAGGPTAGELFF. In DNA form, the CDR3 reads TGTGCCAGCAGCCAAGATGTGGAATTAGCGGGGGGTCCGACCGCCGGGGAGCTGTTTTTT.

Only a few counts were recorded for this clone. The V call is TRBV6-6, the J call TRBJ1-3; D gene ambiguous. The CDR3 totals 16 residues. Trimming removed 5 bases from V and 0 bases from J, with 14 bases in between. Germline CDR1 is MNHNY and CDR2 is SVGAGI (reference sequence). CDR3 sequence reads: CASSPELGNSGNTIYF. The CDR3 bases are TGTGCCAGCAGTCCCGAGTTAGGGAACTCTGGAAACACCATATATTTT.

In this sample, this clone turned up a few times. The CDR3 region is CASSLPTGTIYF. The CDR3 DNA sequence: TGTGCCAGCAGCTTACCTACAGGCACCATATATTTT. This sequence joins TRBV7-8 and TRBJ1-3; TRBD1 might be the D (5 bases). With 2 bases removed from V and 9 bases from J, the gap between germline ends came to 8 bases. This CDR3 spans 12 amino acids. The germline V gene encodes CDR1 SGHVS and CDR2 FQNEAQ.

This chain links TRBV5-1 with TRBJ2-5, with D perhaps TRBD2 (5 bases). Trimming left V 4 bases short and J 1 base short, with 8 bases between. Germline CDR1 SGHRS, CDR2 YFSETQ. CDR3 length: 13 residues. Here the CDR3 reads CASSRGIQETQYF. The CDR3, as DNA: TGCGCCAGCAGCCGAGGGATCCAAGAGACCCAGTACTTC.

There are a few counts of this clone. A junction boundary mismatches the germline segment, possibly from a read error. The rearrangement links TRBV4-1 to TRBJ1-3; 7 positions agree with TRBD1. This CDR3 is 16 amino acids long. CDR1 is MGHRA, CDR2 YSYEKL, per germline. The CDR3 region has the DNA TGCGTCAGCAGCCAAGCCGCAGGGGGATATGGAAACACCATATATTTT. Its protein is CVSSQAAGGYGNTIYF.

The sample holds a few counts of this clone. The chain employs TRBV9 and TRBJ2-1; the match to TRBD2 covers 11 bases. CDR3 size: 14 residues. J gave up 6 bases and V 4 bases, and 3 bases lay outside the gene matches. Per germline, CDR1 SGDLS and CDR2 YYNGEE. The CDR3 nucleotides read TGTGCCAGCAGCATTAGCGGGGGGGCCAATGAGCAGTTCTTC. This sequence encodes CASSISGGANEQFF.

The V call is TRBV6-6, the J call TRBJ1-3, with 9 bases identical to TRBD1. The CDR3 has 14 residues. CDR1 is MNHNY and CDR2 is SVGAGI in the germline V gene (reference sequence). After removal of 8 bases from V and 5 bases from J, the junction contained 7 bases not matched to a gene. CDR3 sequence reads: CASGSGQGRNTIYF. The CDR3 DNA reads TGTGCCAGCGGATCCGGACAGGGGAGAAACACCATATATTTT.

This sequence joins TRBV5-1 and TRBJ2-7; D unclear. Between the trimmed V and J ends, which lost 0 bases and 6 bases, there was a span of 13 bases. This CDR3 comprises 14 residues. Per germline, CDR1 SGHRS and CDR2 YFSETQ. Here the CDR3 DNA reads TGCGCCAGCAGCTTGGACGGACCCATAGGCGAGCAGTACTTC. Translated: CASSLDGPIGEQYF.

In regard to this clone: Other nucleotide sequences from this sample produce the same CDR3. The rearrangement uses TRBV7-6 and TRBJ1-1; no definite D call. The CDR3 length is 16 residues. The V gene's germline CDR1 is SGHVS and CDR2 FNYEAQ. The germline V and J ends were trimmed by 1 base and 0 bases, with 12 bases remaining between them. DNA of the CDR3: TGTGCCAGCAGCTTAGGAGACCTCCCACTGAACACTGAAGCTTTCTTT. Protein sequence: CASSLGDLPLNTEAFF.

The chain couples TRBV6-1 to TRBJ1-1, with D possibly TRBD1 on 6 matching bases. Germline V gene sequence: CDR1 MNHNS, CDR2 SASEGT. Trimming shortened V by 6 bases and J by 6 bases, and 14 bases separated the two germline ends. The CDR3 contains 13 residues. CDR3 amino acids: CASSQIEGAEAFF. CDR3 sequence (DNA): TGTGCCAGCAGCCAAATTGAGGGGGCTGAAGCTTTCTTT.

This clone appeared a few times. This sequence joins TRBV18 and TRBJ1-5; a weak D match, TRBD1 (5 bases). The germline V gene has CDR1 KGHSH and CDR2 LQKENI. The CDR3 is made up of 15 amino acids. V lost 5 bases and J lost 4, with 15 bases in between. The CDR3 is CASSSAQGVNQPQHF. The CDR3 DNA reads TGTGCCAGCTCATCCGCGCAGGGCGTAAATCAGCCCCAGCATTTT.

This clone was recorded a few times. This chain joins TRBV27 and TRBJ2-1; TRBD2 matches at 13 bases. CDR1 is MNHEY, CDR2 SMNVEV, per germline (reference sequence). V was clipped by 4 bases and J by 6 bases; unmatched bases: 6. The CDR3 length is 16 residues. CDR3 sequence reads: CASSSPGLAGPNEQFF. For the CDR3, the DNA is TGTGCCAGCAGTTCCCCGGGACTAGCGGGGCCCAATGAGCAGTTCTTC.

Turning to this clone: Mismatch with germline at one junction end may stem from a read error. The chain combines TRBV15 with TRBJ2-7, with D tentatively TRBD2 (6 bases). The CDR3 contains 16 residues. The germline CDR1 and CDR2 sequences are LNHNV and YYDKDF (reference sequence). Written as DNA, the CDR3 is TGTGCCACCAGCAGAGGCTTAGCGGATTTGACCTACGAGCAGTATTTC. Protein sequence: CATSRGLADLTYEQYF. The whole variable domain, remainder taken from reference TRBV15 and TRBJ2-7, is DAMVIQNPRYQVTQFGKPVTLSCSQTLNHNVMYWYQQKSSQAPKLLFHYYDKDFNNEADTPDNFQSRRPNTSFCFLDIRSPGLGDTAMYLCATSRGLADLTYEQYFGPGTRLTVT.

The rearrangement joins TRBV27 to TRBJ1-6, with 7 bases that match TRBD1. CDR3 length: 15 residues. The trim removed 2 bases at V and 9 bases at J, leaving 7 bases unmatched. Germline loops: CDR1 MNHEY, CDR2 SMNVEV (reference sequence). In nucleotides, the CDR3 is TGTGCCAGCAGTTTACTAGGGGGCGCAGGTTCACCCCTCCACTTT. Translation gives CASSLLGGAGSPLHF.

There are a few counts of this clone. The V call is TRBV6-6, the J call TRBJ2-7; TRBD1 matches at 7 bases. In germline, CDR1 is MNHNY, CDR2 SVGAGI (reference sequence). The CDR3 spans 13 residues. The V and J ends lost 4 bases and 3 bases, in that order; junction bases with no gene match: 3. The CDR3 nucleotides are TGTGCCAGCAGTTCGACAGGGATCTACGAGCAGTACTTC. Protein sequence: CASSSTGIYEQYF.

This clone was found a few times. The J gene is TRBJ1-4, the V gene TRBV7-9, with 10 bases lining up with TRBD1. The CDR3 length is 16 residues. Germline CDR1 and CDR2: SEHNR and FQNEAQ (reference sequence). Trimming cost V 4 bases and J 0 bases; bases outside gene matches: 2. CDR3 coding DNA: TGTGCCAGCAGCTGGGGGACAGGGGCAACTAATGAAAAACTGTTTTTT. Amino acids: CASSWGTGATNEKLFF.

The gene calls are TRBV5-6 and TRBJ2-7, with D possibly being TRBD2 (6 bases). CDR3 size: 14 residues. Germline CDR1 reads SGHDT; CDR2 reads YYEEEE. Trimming left V 7 bases short and J 0 bases short, with 14 bases between. CDR3 nucleotide sequence: TGTGCCAGCCGAGCGGGCGCCTCCTCCTACGAGCAGTACTTC. Translation gives CASRAGASSYEQYF. Full variable domain (missing parts from reference TRBV5-6 and TRBJ2-7): DAGVTQSPTHLIKTRGQQVTLRCSPKSGHDTVSWYQQALGQGPQFIFQYYEEEERQRGNFPDRFSGHQFPNYSSELNVNALLLGDSALYLCASRAGASSYEQYFGPGTRLTVT.

The rearrangement joins TRBV5-1 to TRBJ2-1, with 7 bases matching TRBD1. J lost 7 bases, V lost 4 bases, and 11 bases had no gene match. The CDR3 runs to 15 residues. Germline CDR1 reads SGHRS; CDR2 reads YFSETQ. CDR3 DNA sequence: TGCGCCAGCAGCCAAGACCCAGGACAGGTGAATGAGCAGTTCTTC. It translates to CASSQDPGQVNEQFF.

This clone was detected only a few times. The genes are TRBV5-6 and TRBJ2-7, with a tentative D call TRBD1 (6 bases). V was cut by 1 base and J by 0 bases, with 11 bases left in between. CDR1 is SGHDT and CDR2 is YYEEEE in the germline V gene. This CDR3 has 15 amino acids. Here the CDR3 reads CASSLWGHNSYEQYF. In DNA form, the CDR3 reads TGTGCCAGCAGCTTGTGGGGACATAACTCCTACGAGCAGTACTTC.

The chain carries TRBV19 and TRBJ1-1; D gene uncertain. Trimming removed 7 bases from V and 5 bases from J, with 8 bases in between. The CDR3 consists of 11 residues. Per germline, CDR1 LNHDA and CDR2 SQIVND (reference sequence). As DNA, the CDR3 is TGTGCCAGTACAGAGGCGACTGAAGCTTTCTTT. Protein: CASTEATEAFF.

This clone was detected only a few times. This chain links TRBV30 with TRBJ1-1; D unclear. V lost 4 bases, J lost 8 bases, and 2 bases lay in between. The CDR3 spans 8 residues. Germline assignment: CDR1 GTSNPN and CDR2 SVGIG (reference sequence). This CDR3 reads CAWIEAFF. The CDR3, as DNA: TGTGCCTGGATAGAAGCTTTCTTT.

This clone was detected only a few times. The gene calls are TRBV2 and TRBJ1-2; D gene ambiguous. The CDR3 sequence is 13 residues long. The V end lost 5 bases, the J end lost 10 bases, and 17 bases lay between the germline ends. In germline, CDR1 is SNHLY, CDR2 FYNNEI. In DNA, the CDR3 is TGTGCCAGCAGTTACCGGACCGGTAATGACTACACCTTC. This codes for CASSYRTGNDYTF. Using reference TRBV2 and TRBJ1-2 for the parts outside the CDR3, the full variable domain is EPEVTQTPSHQVTQMGQEVILRCVPISNHLYFYWYRQILGQKVEFLVSFYNNEISEKSEIFDDQFSVERPDGSNFTLKIRSTKLEDSAMYFCASSYRTGNDYTFGSGTRLTVV.